The present entry profiles one T cell receptor (beta chain) with its context. Its cognate antigen is unknown. Clones were read by immunoSEQ multiplex PCR, and TCRdb kept only the in-frame ones, dropping some. The sample shows 130,000 to 150,000 clones, around 84% of them seen only once. From germline, CDR1 is SGHRS and CDR2 YFSETQ. Trimming left V 0 bases short and J 2 bases short, with 13 bases between. CDR3 length: 16 residues. The entry originates in a study of T cell responses to AZD1222 COVID-19 vaccine. Regarding the study as a whole: Repertoire sampling happened only post peak T cell response.

The sample here was peripheral blood, taken 28 days after the second AZD1222 dose. The sequence derives from an adult who received the AZD1222 COVID-19 vaccine. This chain connects TRBV5-1 to TRBJ2-3, with D unclear. This CDR3 reads CASSLGFGSVTDTQYF. The DNA for the CDR3 is TGCGCCAGCAGCTTGGGATTCGGGTCGGTCACAGATACGCAGTATTTT.